The rows below give T cell receptor beta chains drawn from one sample of a study of blood T cell repertoires in COVID-19. TCRdb's table, derived via immunoSEQ multiplex PCR, lists solely in-frame clones and lacks some. This sample yields roughly 200,000 clones, of which approximately 89% are seen a single time; about 4.1% belongs to the top ten. The sequencing input was peripheral blood. The receptor set was obtained from a woman aged 25-40 years with acute or convalescent COVID-19. Both conserved end residues are part of each CDR3. Fields, in order: CDR3 length, D gene, clone size, V gene, J gene, CDR3 protein, CDR3 DNA. A D gene is named only where the DNA matches it firmly. Clone sizes are given selectively: once, few, many, or a class where the clone is expanded.

13	-	-	TRBV11-3	TRBJ2-1	CASSLRAEGEQFF	TGTGCCAGCAGCTTAAGGGCCGAGGGTGAGCAGTTCTTC
13	-	-	TRBV7-2	TRBJ1-2	CASSEQGTHGYTF	TGTGCCAGCAGCGAACAGGGTACCCATGGCTACACCTTC
15	-	-	TRBV11-1	TRBJ2-7	CASSVTQGYSYEQYF	TGTGCCAGCAGCGTAACACAGGGATACTCCTACGAGCAGTACTTC
14	-	-	TRBV19	TRBJ1-2	CASSIGGANYGYTF	TGTGCCAGTAGTATCGGCGGAGCTAACTATGGCTACACCTTC
19	TRBD1	-	TRBV28	TRBJ2-7	CASTGLGDRESLVGYEQYF	TGTGCCAGCACGGGGCTGGGGGACAGGGAAAGTTTGGTCGGCTACGAGCAGTACTTC
11	-	once	TRBV13	TRBJ2-1	CASSFNNEQFF	TGTGCCAGCAGCTTTAACAATGAGCAGTTCTTC
13	-	few	TRBV5-5	TRBJ2-5	CASSLAVQETQYF	TGTGCCAGCAGCTTGGCTGTCCAAGAGACCCAGTACTTC
15	TRBD2	once	TRBV28	TRBJ2-3	CASSSSPGTSGSPYF	TGTGCCAGCAGTTCAAGTCCCGGGACTAGCGGGAGTCCGTATTTT
16	-	once	TRBV9	TRBJ2-1	CASSVFSRSSYNEQFF	TGTGCCAGCAGCGTCTTTTCCCGGAGCTCCTACAATGAGCAGTTCTTC
13	TRBD1	-	TRBV3-1/TRBV3-2	TRBJ1-1	CATGDRGSTEAFF	TGTGCCACCGGGGACAGGGGAAGCACTGAAGCTTTCTTT
14	-	once	TRBV28	TRBJ2-5	CASSPGIDRETQYF	TGTGCCAGCAGTCCAGGGATCGACCGAGAGACCCAGTACTTC
15	-	-	TRBV11-2	TRBJ2-7	CASPGRRRSPYEQYF	TGTGCCAGCCCCGGCCGCAGGCGCTCGCCCTACGAGCAGTACTTC
14	TRBD1	-	TRBV30	TRBJ1-6	CAWSLTGVNSPLHF	TGTGCCTGGAGTCTGACAGGGGTAAATTCACCCCTCCACTTT
14	-	-	TRBV7-9	TRBJ2-6	CASKGTSGANVLTF	TGTGCCAGCAAGGGGACTTCTGGGGCCAACGTCCTGACTTTC
15	-	-	TRBV6-5	TRBJ2-3	CASSYGGAWADTQYF	TGTGCCAGCAGTTACGGGGGGGCATGGGCAGATACGCAGTATTTT
16	TRBD2	-	TRBV10-1	TRBJ2-3	CASTTSGRARADTQYF	TGCGCCAGTACGACTAGCGGGAGGGCTAGGGCAGATACGCAGTATTTT
12	-	few	TRBV6-6	TRBJ2-7	CASSLATGEQYF	TGTGCCAGCTCTCTGGCGACGGGGGAGCAGTACTTC
13	-	-	TRBV5-6	TRBJ2-7	CASRYRGSYEQYF	TGTGCCAGCAGATATCGGGGGTCCTACGAGCAGTACTTC
15	TRBD1	once	TRBV13	TRBJ1-4	CASSSFTGEGSKLFF	TGTGCCAGCAGCTCCTTTACAGGGGAAGGATCTAAACTGTTTTTT
15	TRBD1	-	TRBV2	TRBJ1-2	CASKDGDRPNYGYTF	TGTGCCAGCAAGGACGGGGACAGGCCAAACTATGGCTACACCTTC
15	TRBD2	-	TRBV24-1	TRBJ2-3	CATSDPSGGTDTQYF	TGTGCCACCAGTGATCCTAGCGGGGGCACAGATACGCAGTATTTT
13	TRBD2	-	TRBV5-1	TRBJ2-1	CASSGGLKNEQFF	TGCGCCAGCAGCGGGGGACTAAAAAATGAGCAGTTCTTC
18	-	-	TRBV7-8	TRBJ1-5	CASSLHRGATYSNQPQHF	TGTGCCAGCAGCTTACATCGCGGGGCAACTTATAGCAATCAGCCCCAGCATTTT
14	-	-	TRBV11-1	TRBJ2-1	CASSPSWEFNEQFF	TGTGCCAGCAGCCCCAGTTGGGAGTTCAATGAGCAGTTCTTC
13	-	-	TRBV5-1	TRBJ2-3	CASSLQGADTQYF	TGCGCCAGCAGCCTACAAGGGGCAGATACGCAGTATTTT
11	-	-	TRBV2	TRBJ2-7	CAAGVPGWQYF	TGTGCCGCAGGGGTCCCGGGGTGGCAGTACTTC
12	-	once	TRBV7-2	TRBJ1-2	CASSTQGYGYTF	TGTGCCAGCAGCACACAGGGTTATGGCTACACCTTC
14	-	-	TRBV6-2/TRBV6-3	TRBJ1-5	CASSQQTPDQPQHF	TGTGCCAGCAGTCAACAAACCCCCGATCAGCCCCAGCATTTT
15	TRBD1	-	TRBV7-8	TRBJ2-7	CASSLEGQGIYEQYF	TGTGCCAGCAGCTTAGAGGGACAGGGGATCTACGAGCAGTACTTC